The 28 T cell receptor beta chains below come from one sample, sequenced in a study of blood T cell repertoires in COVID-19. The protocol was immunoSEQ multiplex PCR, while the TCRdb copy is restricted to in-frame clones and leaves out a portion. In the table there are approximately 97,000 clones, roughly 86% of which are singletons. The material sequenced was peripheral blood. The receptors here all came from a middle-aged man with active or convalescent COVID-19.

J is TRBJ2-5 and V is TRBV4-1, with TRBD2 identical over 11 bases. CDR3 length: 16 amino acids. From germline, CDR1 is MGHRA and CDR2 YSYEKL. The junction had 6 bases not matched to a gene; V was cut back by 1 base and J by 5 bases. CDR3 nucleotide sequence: TGCGCCAGCAGCCAAGTGCTAGCGGGGGGAGGGGAGACCCAGTACTTC. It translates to CASSQVLAGGGETQYF.

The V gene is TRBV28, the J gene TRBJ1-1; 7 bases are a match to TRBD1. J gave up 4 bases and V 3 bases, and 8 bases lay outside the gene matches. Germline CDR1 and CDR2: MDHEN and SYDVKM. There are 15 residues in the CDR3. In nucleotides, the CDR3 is TGTGCCAGCAGTTTTAGGGGGCTTAGGGGCACTGAAGCTTTCTTT. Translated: CASSFRGLRGTEAFF.

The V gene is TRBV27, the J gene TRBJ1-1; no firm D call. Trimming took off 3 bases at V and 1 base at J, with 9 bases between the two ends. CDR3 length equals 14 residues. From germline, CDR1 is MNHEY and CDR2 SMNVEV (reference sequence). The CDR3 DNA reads TGTGCCAGCAGTTTGCTATTTTCGAACACTGAAGCTTTCTTT. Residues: CASSLLFSNTEAFF.

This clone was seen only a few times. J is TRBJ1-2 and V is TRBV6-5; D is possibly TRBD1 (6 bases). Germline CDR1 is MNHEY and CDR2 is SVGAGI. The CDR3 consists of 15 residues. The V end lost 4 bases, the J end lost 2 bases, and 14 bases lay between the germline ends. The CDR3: CASSSHRESNYGYTF. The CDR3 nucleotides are TGTGCCAGCAGTTCCCACAGGGAGTCGAACTATGGCTACACCTTC.

Here the CDR3 reads CAWRGEGRLAGYTF. For the CDR3, the DNA is TGTGCCTGGAGGGGGGAGGGACGGCTAGCGGGCTACACCTTC. The chain employs TRBV30 and TRBJ1-2, with a tentative D call TRBD1 (5 bases). CDR3 length: 14 amino acids. Germline CDR1 GTSNPN, CDR2 SVGIG (reference sequence). V lost 3 bases, J lost 8 bases, and 19 bases lay in between.

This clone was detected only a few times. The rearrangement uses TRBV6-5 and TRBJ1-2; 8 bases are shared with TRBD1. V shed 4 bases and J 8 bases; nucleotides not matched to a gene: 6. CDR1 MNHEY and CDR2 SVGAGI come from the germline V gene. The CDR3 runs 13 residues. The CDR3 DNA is TGTGCCAGCAGTTTGGACAGGGTAGGCGGCTACACCTTC. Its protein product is CASSLDRVGGYTF.

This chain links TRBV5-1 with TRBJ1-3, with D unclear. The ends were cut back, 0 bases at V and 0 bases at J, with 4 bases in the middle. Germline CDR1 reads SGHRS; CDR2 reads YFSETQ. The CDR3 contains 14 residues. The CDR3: CASSLDISGNTIYF. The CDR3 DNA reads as TGCGCCAGCAGCTTGGATATCTCTGGAAACACCATATATTTT.

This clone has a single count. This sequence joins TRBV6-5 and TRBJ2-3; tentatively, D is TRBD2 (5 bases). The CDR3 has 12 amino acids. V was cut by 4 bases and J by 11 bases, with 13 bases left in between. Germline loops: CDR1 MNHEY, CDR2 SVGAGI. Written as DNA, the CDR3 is TGTGCCAGCAGTTTGGACTTTCTTAGGCAGTATTTT. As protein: CASSLDFLRQYF.

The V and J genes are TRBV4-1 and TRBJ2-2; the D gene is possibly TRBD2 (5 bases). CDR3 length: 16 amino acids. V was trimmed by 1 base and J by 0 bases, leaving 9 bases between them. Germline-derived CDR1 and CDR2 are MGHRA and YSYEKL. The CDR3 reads CASSQGERANTGELFF. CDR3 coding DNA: TGCGCCAGCAGCCAAGGGGAGAGGGCGAACACCGGGGAGCTGTTTTTT.

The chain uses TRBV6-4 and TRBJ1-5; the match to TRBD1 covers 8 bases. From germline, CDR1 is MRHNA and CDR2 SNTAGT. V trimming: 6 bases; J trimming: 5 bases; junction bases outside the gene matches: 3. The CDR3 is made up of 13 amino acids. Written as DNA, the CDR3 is TGTGCCAGCAGCCAGGGGGCCGATCAGCCCCAGCATTTT. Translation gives CASSQGADQPQHF.

The CDR3, as DNA: TGTGCCAGCAGCGACCGGACAGGGTTTACCTACGAGCAGTACTTC. This translates into CASSDRTGFTYEQYF. This sequence joins TRBV11-2 and TRBJ2-7, with TRBD1 matching 8 bases. This CDR3 is 15 amino acids long. Per germline, CDR1 SGHAT and CDR2 FQNNGV. The ends lost 5 bases at V and 2 bases at J; junction bases unmatched: 8. The entire variable domain, with the rest obtained from reference TRBV11-2 and TRBJ2-7, is as follows: EAGVAQSPRYKIIEKRQSVAFWCNPISGHATLYWYQQILGQGPKLLIQFQNNGVVDDSQLPKDRFSAERLKGVDSTLKIQPAKLEDSAVYLCASSDRTGFTYEQYFGPGTRLTVT.

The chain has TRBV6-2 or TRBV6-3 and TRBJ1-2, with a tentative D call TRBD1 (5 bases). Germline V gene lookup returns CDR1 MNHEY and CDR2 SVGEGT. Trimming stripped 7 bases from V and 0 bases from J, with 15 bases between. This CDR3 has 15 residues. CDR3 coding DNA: TGTGCCAGCATCCCCCGGGGGGGGGCTAACTATGGCTACACCTTC. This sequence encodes CASIPRGGANYGYTF.

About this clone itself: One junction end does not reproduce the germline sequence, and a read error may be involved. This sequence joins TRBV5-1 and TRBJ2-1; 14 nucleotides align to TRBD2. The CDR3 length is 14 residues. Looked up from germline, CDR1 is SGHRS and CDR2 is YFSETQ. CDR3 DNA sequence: TGCGCCAGCCTAAGACTAGCGGGGGGGCAACAGTGGGTCTTC. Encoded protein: CASLRLAGGQQWVF.

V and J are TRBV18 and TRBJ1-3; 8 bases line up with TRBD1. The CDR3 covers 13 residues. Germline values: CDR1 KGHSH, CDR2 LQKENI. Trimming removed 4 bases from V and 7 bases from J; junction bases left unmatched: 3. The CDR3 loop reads CASSLQGENTIYF. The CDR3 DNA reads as TGTGCCAGCTCACTACAGGGGGAGAACACCATATATTTT.

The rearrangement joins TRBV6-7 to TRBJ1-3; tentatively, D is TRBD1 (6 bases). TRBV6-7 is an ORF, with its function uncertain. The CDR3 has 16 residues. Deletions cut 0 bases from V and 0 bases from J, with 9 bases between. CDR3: CASSYSRDNSGNTIYF. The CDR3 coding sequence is TGTGCCAGCAGTTACTCGAGGGACAACTCTGGAAACACCATATATTTT.

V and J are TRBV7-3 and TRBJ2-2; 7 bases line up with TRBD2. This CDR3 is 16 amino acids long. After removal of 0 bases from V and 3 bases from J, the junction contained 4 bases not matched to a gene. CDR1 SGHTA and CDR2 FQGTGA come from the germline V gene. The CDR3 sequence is CASSLTGGLYTGELFF. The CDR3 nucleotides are TGTGCCAGCAGCTTAACTGGGGGACTATACACCGGGGAGCTGTTTTTT.

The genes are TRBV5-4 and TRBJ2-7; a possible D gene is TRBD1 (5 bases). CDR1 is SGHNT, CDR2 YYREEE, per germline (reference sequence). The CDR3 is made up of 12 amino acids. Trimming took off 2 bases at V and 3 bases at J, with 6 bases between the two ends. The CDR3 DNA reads TGTGCCAGCAGCTTCGACAGCTACGAGCAGTACTTC. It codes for CASSFDSYEQYF. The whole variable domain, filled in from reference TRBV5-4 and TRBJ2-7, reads ETGVTQSPTHLIKTRGQQVTLRCSSQSGHNTVSWYQQALGQGPQFIFQYYREEENGRGNFPPRFSGLQFPNYSSELNVNALELDDSALYLCASSFDSYEQYFGPGTRLTVT.

Here the CDR3 reads CASSQDSGVQPQHF. Here the CDR3 DNA reads TGTGCCAGCAGCCAAGATTCGGGGGTTCAGCCCCAGCATTTT. The chain recombines TRBV4-2 with TRBJ1-5; tentative D call: TRBD1 (5 bases). This CDR3 is 14 amino acids long. Trimming took off 0 bases at V and 6 bases at J, with 9 bases between the two ends. Germline V gene lookup returns CDR1 LGHNA and CDR2 YNFKEQ.

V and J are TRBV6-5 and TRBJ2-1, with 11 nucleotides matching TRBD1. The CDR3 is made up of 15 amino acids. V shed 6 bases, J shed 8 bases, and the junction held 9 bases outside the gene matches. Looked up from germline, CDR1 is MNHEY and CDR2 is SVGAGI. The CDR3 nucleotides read TGTGCCAGCAGATTGGGAGGACAGGGGGCCCATGAGCAGTTCTTC. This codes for CASRLGGQGAHEQFF.

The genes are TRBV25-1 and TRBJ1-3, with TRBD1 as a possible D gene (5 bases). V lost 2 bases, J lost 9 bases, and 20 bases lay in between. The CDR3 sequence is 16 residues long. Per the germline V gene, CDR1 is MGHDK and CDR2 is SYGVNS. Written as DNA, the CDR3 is TGTGCCAGCAGTGAAGCGGCAGGGTGGACATCGGGCACCATATATTTT. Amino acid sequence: CASSEAAGWTSGTIYF.

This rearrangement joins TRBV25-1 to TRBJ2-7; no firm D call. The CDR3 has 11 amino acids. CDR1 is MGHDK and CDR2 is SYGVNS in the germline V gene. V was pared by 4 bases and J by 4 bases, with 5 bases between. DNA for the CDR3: TGTGCCAGCAGTGCCCCTTACGAGCAGTACTTC. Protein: CASSAPYEQYF.

This CDR3 is CASGRGQGQYNEQFF. The DNA of the CDR3 is TGTGCTAGTGGTCGAGGACAGGGGCAGTACAATGAGCAGTTCTTC. This sequence joins TRBV12-5 and TRBJ2-1, with 9 bases identical to TRBD1. V lost 5 bases to trimming and J lost 4 bases; unmatched junction nucleotides: 6. CDR3 length equals 15 residues. Germline loops: CDR1 LGHNT, CDR2 FRNRAP.

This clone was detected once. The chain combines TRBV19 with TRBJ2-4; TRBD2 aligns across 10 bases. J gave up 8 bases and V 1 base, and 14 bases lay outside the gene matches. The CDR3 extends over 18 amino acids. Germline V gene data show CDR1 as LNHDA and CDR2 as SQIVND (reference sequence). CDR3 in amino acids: CASSIAGPASGGIYIQYF. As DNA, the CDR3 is TGTGCCAGTAGTATAGCGGGCCCGGCTAGCGGGGGTATCTACATTCAGTACTTC.

The CDR3 loop is CASSLGTSVEQFF. CDR3 in DNA: TGTGCCAGCAGCCTTGGGACTAGCGTTGAGCAGTTCTTC. The chain links TRBV27 to TRBJ2-1; 10 bases are a match to TRBD2. Per germline, CDR1 MNHEY and CDR2 SMNVEV (reference sequence). CDR3 length equals 13 residues. The ends lost 6 bases at V and 9 bases at J; junction bases unmatched: 5.

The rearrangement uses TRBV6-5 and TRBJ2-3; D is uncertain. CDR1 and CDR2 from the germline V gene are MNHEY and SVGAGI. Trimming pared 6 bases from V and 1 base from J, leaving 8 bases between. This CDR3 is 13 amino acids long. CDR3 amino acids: CASSATGTDTQYF. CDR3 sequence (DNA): TGTGCCAGCAGCGCCACGGGCACAGATACGCAGTATTTT.

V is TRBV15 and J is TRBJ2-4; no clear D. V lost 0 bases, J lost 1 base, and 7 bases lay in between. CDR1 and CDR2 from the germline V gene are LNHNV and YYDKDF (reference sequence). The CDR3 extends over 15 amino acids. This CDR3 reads CATSRDTQAKNIQYF. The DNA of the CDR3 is TGTGCCACCAGCAGAGATACACAGGCCAAAAACATTCAGTACTTC.

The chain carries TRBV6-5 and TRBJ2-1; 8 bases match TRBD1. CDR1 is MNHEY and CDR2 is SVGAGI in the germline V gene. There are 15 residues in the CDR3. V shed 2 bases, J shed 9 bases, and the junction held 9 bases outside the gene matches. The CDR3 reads CASSYPGQGLVEQFF. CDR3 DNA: TGTGCCAGCAGTTACCCCGGACAGGGTCTCGTTGAGCAGTTCTTC.

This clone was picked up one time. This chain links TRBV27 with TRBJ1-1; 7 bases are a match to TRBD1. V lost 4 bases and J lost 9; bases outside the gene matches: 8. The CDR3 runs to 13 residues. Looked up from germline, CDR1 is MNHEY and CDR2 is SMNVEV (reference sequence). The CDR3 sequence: CASSSHRGAKAFF. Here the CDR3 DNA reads TGTGCCAGCAGTTCTCACAGGGGTGCAAAAGCTTTCTTT.